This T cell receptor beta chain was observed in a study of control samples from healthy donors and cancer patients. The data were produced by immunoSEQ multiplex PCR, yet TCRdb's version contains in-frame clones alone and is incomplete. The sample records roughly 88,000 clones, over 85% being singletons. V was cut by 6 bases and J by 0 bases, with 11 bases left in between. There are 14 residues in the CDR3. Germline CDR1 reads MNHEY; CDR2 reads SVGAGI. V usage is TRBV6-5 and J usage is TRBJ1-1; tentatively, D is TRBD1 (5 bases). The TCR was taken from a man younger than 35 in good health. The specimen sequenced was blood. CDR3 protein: CASRRQFMNTEAFF. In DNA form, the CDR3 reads TGTGCCAGCAGGAGACAGTTCATGAACACTGAAGCTTTCTTT.